This record covers a single TCR beta chain. This record comes from a study of CD8 T cells in Susac syndrome. This CDR3 region has 13 residues. Trimming removed 3 bases at V and 6 bases at J, with 12 bases between. The V gene's germline CDR1 is MDHEN and CDR2 SYDVKM. Healthy donors, matched for age and sex, constituted the control group. Reverse transcription of roughly 0.5 to 1 ug RNA was performed with random hexamers. TCRdb reprocessed the immunoSEQ multiplex PCR reads with MiXCR, giving one entry per CDR3 protein. The sample has 53,000 or so distinct CDR3 sequences, roughly 93% seen once. Sequences were obtained from CD8+ T cells from PBMCs. This chain joins TRBV28 and TRBJ2-7; no definite D call. This TCR derives from a human donor in good health. CDR3 sequence: CASSFDPSREQYF. The CDR3 DNA follows: TGTGCCAGCAGTTTCGACCCCTCACGCGAGCAGTACTTC.